What follows are 16 T cell receptor beta chains derived from one specimen sequenced in a study of immune heterogeneity within non-small cell lung tumors (dated by TCRdb to 2017 to 2018). Genomic DNA was extracted from bulk tumor tissue and used as the TCR template, and approximately 650 ng gDNA was amplified per sample. Multiple biopsies per primary tumor were taken during surgery, spaced as far apart as possible within the tumor mass. Patients in the study cohort, which was described as untreated, were newly diagnosed NSCLC cases going through curative surgery. TCRdb lists the instrument as HiSeq X Ten. A multiplex PCR system amplified the TCR beta CDR3 region, with a first 10-cycle round using 32 V-gene forward and 13 J-gene reverse primers. TCRdb itself trimmed the public reads at Q25 with fastp, ran MiXCR and retained productive beta chains. Each CDR3 protein appears once, grouped with its most common genes and DNA. Present in this sample are thousands of distinct CDR3 sequences, 33% of which were seen just once. More than 20% of the sample goes to the ten largest clones.

The material sequenced was lung tumor tissue. Receptors originate from a woman aged 45-60 years with non-small cell lung cancer.

V usage is TRBV4-1 and J usage is TRBJ2-2; TRBD2 matches 10 bases. The CDR3 totals 16 residues. Germline-derived CDR1 and CDR2 are MGHRA and YSYEKL. V dropped 3 bases and J dropped 7; count of bases not matched to a gene: 8. CDR3 in amino acids: CASSHPSGRAVGELFF. CDR3 DNA sequence: TGCGCCAGCAGCCACCCCAGCGGGAGGGCCGTCGGGGAGCTGTTTTTT.

Relative to its sample, this clonotype is medium-sized. CDR3 loop: CASGQFFGTDKTDTQYF. CDR3 DNA sequence: TGTGCCAGTGGGCAATTCTTTGGGACTGACAAAACAGATACGCAGTATTTT. The chain links TRBV19 to TRBJ2-3; tentatively, D is TRBD2 (6 bases). This CDR3 spans 17 amino acids. The V end lost 8 bases, the J end lost 3 bases, and 24 bases lay between the germline ends. Germline CDR1 is LNHDA and CDR2 is SQIVND (reference sequence). The variable domain in full, with the rest retrieved from reference TRBV19 and TRBJ2-3, is DGGITQSPKYLFRKEGQNVTLSCEQNLNHDAMYWYRQDPGQGLRLIYYSQIVNDFQKGDIAEGYSVSREKKESFPLTVTSAQKNPTAFYLCASGQFFGTDKTDTQYFGPGTRLTVL.

By sample share, this clonotype is medium-sized. The chain links TRBV20-1 to TRBJ2-7, with TRBD2 matching 7 bases. The CDR3 loop spans 14 amino acids. Trimming removed 3 bases from V and 1 base from J; junction bases left unmatched: 6. CDR1 is DFQATT and CDR2 is SNEGSKA in the germline V gene (reference sequence). CDR3 amino acids: CSASGRGFSYEQYF. The CDR3 region has the DNA TGCAGTGCTAGTGGGCGGGGGTTTTCCTACGAGCAGTACTTC.

There are a few counts of this clonotype. This chain links TRBV30 with TRBJ1-5; the D gene is possibly TRBD1 (6 bases). Germline V CDR1 and CDR2: GTSNPN, SVGIG (reference sequence). Trimming took off 5 bases at V and 1 base at J, with 15 bases between the two ends. The CDR3 is 15 residues long. The chain's CDR3 is CAWGAGTKSNQPQHF. The CDR3 DNA follows: TGTGCCTGGGGGGCCGGGACAAAAAGCAATCAGCCCCAGCATTTT.

The chain uses TRBV20-1 and TRBJ1-1; a weak D match, TRBD1 (5 bases). Trimming stripped 6 bases from V and 3 bases from J, with 20 bases between. Germline V gene lookup returns CDR1 DFQATT and CDR2 SNEGSKA (reference sequence). There are 15 residues in the CDR3. CDR3 sequence reads: CSAKTGGGGYTEAFF. The CDR3 region has the DNA TGCAGTGCCAAGACCGGGGGGGGGGGTTACACTGAAGCTTTCTTT.

This clonotype rates as medium-sized. This sequence joins TRBV11-2 and TRBJ2-7; 11 bases agree with TRBD1. J was trimmed by 4 bases and V by 5 bases; bases with no gene match: 10. CDR1 SGHAT and CDR2 FQNNGV come from the germline V gene. This CDR3 region has 16 residues. CDR3 in DNA: TGTGCCAGCAGCCGGTGGTCGGGACAGGGGGGGTACGAGCAGTACTTC. This gives the protein CASSRWSGQGGYEQYF.

This sequence joins TRBV24-1 and TRBJ2-7; D is perhaps TRBD2 (5 bases). CDR1 and CDR2 from the germline V gene are KGHDR and SFDVKD. V was pared by 5 bases and J by 1 base, with 8 bases between. This CDR3 is built from 13 residues. CDR3 nucleotide sequence: TGTGCCACCAGTGGGGGAGCATCCTACGAGCAGTACTTC. Amino acids: CATSGGASYEQYF.

With respect to this clonotype: A clone one base away is much larger, so this may be a read error. This chain links TRBV20-1 with TRBJ1-5, with D unclear. Germline CDR1 DFQATT, CDR2 SNEGSKA (reference sequence). V was cut by 4 bases and J by 7 bases, with 11 bases left in between. The CDR3 is 12 amino acids. The CDR3 DNA sequence: TGCAGTGCTACACAACACGTACAGCCCCAGCATTTT. It yields the protein CSATQHVQPQHF.

This clonotype was found a few times. This may arise from a read error, as a much more abundant clone is one base away. V usage is TRBV14 and J usage is TRBJ2-2; D ambiguous. The CDR3 runs to 14 residues. The V end was cut by 4 bases, the J end by 5 bases, with 11 bases between. CDR1 and CDR2 from the germline V gene are SGHDN and FVKESK. The chain's CDR3 is CASSRKGLTGELFF. The CDR3 DNA follows: TGTGCCAGCAGCCGAAAGGGTTTGACCGGGGAGCTGTTTTTT.

This clonotype ranks as medium-sized. The rearrangement links TRBV10-3 to TRBJ2-5; D unresolved. Germline V gene data show CDR1 as ENHRY and CDR2 as SYGVKD. The V end lost 0 bases, the J end lost 5 bases, and 4 bases lay between the germline ends. The CDR3 consists of 12 residues. The CDR3 nucleotides are TGTGCCATCAGTGAGTCTCAGGAGACCCAGTACTTC. This sequence encodes CAISESQETQYF.

This clonotype is termed medium-sized. The rearrangement links TRBV7-9 to TRBJ2-7, with D possibly matching TRBD1 (6 bases). CDR1 and CDR2 (germline): SEHNR, FQNEAQ (reference sequence). Trimming took off 1 base at V and 5 bases at J, with 15 bases between the two ends. The CDR3 spans 15 residues. CDR3 coding DNA: TGTGCCAGCAGCTTAGAGCAGGGGCGCGTGAACGAGCAGTACTTC. Protein sequence: CASSLEQGRVNEQYF.

Turning to this clonotype: Germline and junction disagree at one end, which may indicate a read error. The J gene is TRBJ1-1, the V gene TRBV5-6; perhaps TRBD1 as D (5 bases). CDR3 size: 12 residues. From germline, CDR1 is SGHDT and CDR2 YYEEEE. The CDR3 bases are TGTGACAGCAGCCTTCAACAGGTCCGGCCATCGTTT. This codes for CDSSLQQVRPSF.

About this clonotype itself: This may be a read error, as it is one base from a much larger clone. The CDR3 loop reads CASGGTDHEKLFF. The CDR3 nucleotides are TGTGCCAGCGGCGGGACAGACCATGAAAAACTGTTTTTT. This chain joins TRBV12-3 or TRBV12-4 and TRBJ1-4, with 7 positions matching TRBD1. This CDR3 contains 13 residues. The V and J ends lost 8 bases and 6 bases, in that order; junction bases with no gene match: 6.

This clonotype was seen a few times. CDR3 sequence (DNA): TGTGCCAGCAGCCCAAAGCGGGGGGAAGGGACCAACACAGATACGCAGTATTTT. It is translated as CASSPKRGEGTNTDTQYF. This chain links TRBV7-9 with TRBJ2-3; 9 bases are a match to TRBD2. The CDR3 is 18 residues long. Trimming at V came to 5 bases and at J to 2 bases, leaving 14 bases not matched to a gene. Germline V gene lookup returns CDR1 SEHNR and CDR2 FQNEAQ (reference sequence).

This clonotype is medium-sized in the sample. The V gene is TRBV14, the J gene TRBJ2-2; TRBD1 agrees at 7 bases. The V and J ends lost 4 bases and 5 bases, in that order; junction bases with no gene match: 4. The CDR3 runs to 14 residues. CDR1 SGHDN and CDR2 FVKESK come from the germline V gene. CDR3 DNA sequence: TGTGCCAGCAGCCGACAGGGTTTGACCGGGGAGCTGTTTTTT. Amino acids: CASSRQGLTGELFF. The full variable domain, in which reference TRBV14 and TRBJ2-2 provide the parts outside the CDR3, is EAGVTQFPSHSVIEKGQTVTLRCDPISGHDNLYWYRRVMGKEIKFLLHFVKESKQDESGMPNNRFLAERTGGTYSTLKVQPAELEDSGVYFCASSRQGLTGELFFGEGSRLTVL.

A word on this clonotype: A much larger clone lies a single base off, so this may be a read error. This rearrangement joins TRBV9 to TRBJ2-3; D may be TRBD1 (7 bases). CDR1 SGDLS and CDR2 YYNGEE come from the germline V gene. The CDR3 contains 18 residues. The CDR3 reads CAISVAPGGQGSTDTQYF. The CDR3 DNA reads as TGTGCCATCAGCGTAGCTCCAGGGGGGCAGGGTAGCACAGATACGCAGTATTTT.